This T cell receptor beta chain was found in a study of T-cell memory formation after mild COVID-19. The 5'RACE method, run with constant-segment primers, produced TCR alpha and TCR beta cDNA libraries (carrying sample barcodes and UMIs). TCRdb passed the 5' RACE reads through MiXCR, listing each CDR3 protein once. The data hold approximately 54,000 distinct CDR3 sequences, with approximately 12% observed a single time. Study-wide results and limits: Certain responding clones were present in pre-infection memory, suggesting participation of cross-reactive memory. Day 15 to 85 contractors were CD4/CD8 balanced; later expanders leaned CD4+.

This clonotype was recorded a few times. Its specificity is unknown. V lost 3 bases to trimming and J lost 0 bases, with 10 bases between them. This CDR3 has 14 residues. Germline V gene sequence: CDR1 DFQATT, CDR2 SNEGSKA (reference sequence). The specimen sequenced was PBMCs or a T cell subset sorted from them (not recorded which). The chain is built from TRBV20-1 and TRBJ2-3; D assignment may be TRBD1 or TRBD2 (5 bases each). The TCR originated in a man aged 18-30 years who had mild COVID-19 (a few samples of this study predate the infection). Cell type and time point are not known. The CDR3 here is CSARGVASTDTQYF. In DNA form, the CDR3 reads TGCAGTGCTAGGGGGGTTGCTAGCACAGATACGCAGTATTTT.